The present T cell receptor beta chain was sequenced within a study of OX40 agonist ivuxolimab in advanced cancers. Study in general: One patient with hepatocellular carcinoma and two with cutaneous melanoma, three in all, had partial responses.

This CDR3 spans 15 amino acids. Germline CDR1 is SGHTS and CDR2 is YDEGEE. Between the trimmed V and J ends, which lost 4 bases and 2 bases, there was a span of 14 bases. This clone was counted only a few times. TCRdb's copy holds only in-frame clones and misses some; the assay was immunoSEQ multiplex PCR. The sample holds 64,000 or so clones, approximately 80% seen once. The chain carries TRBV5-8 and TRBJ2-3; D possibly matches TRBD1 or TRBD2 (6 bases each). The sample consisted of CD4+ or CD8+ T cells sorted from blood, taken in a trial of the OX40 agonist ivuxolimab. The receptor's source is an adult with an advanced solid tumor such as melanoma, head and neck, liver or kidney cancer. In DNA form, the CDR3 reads TGTGCCAGCAGCCCCCCACCGGGGGCCACAGATACGCAGTATTTT. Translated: CASSPPPGATDTQYF.